The 6 T cell receptor beta chains listed next were all sequenced from one sample in a study of beta chain features in type 1 diabetes. General study findings and limits: A moderate, significant TCRB CDR3 shortening appeared in type 1 diabetes across four CD4+ subsets.

Investigators reverse transcribed all isolated RNA, so they sequenced expressed TCRB transcripts. Clones were sequenced by immunoSEQ multiplex PCR, and TCRdb holds only the in-frame ones, with some missing. Of 550,000 to 850,000 clones in the sample, 13% were seen once. These receptors have no identified antigens. The sample comprised naive CD4+ T cells from blood. The receptors shown here come from a man in his late teens or twenties with type 1 diabetes.

The V gene is TRBV6-5, the J gene TRBJ2-3, with D perhaps TRBD1 or TRBD2 (5 bases each). This CDR3 is built from 13 residues. The germline CDR1 and CDR2 sequences are MNHEY and SVGAGI. The V and J ends lost 5 bases and 6 bases respectively, with 12 bases between them. The CDR3, as DNA: TGTGCCAGCAGTCTAACGGGACCCGATACGCAGTATTTT. Its protein product is CASSLTGPDTQYF.

The rearrangement links TRBV7-2 to TRBJ2-5; tentatively, D is TRBD2 (6 bases). There are 16 residues in the CDR3. Germline CDR1 is SGHTA and CDR2 is FQGNSA. The V end was cut by 5 bases, the J end by 1 base, with 17 bases between. CDR3 in DNA: TGTGCCAGCAGCAGAAAGTCCGGGAGCCTCCAAGAGACCCAGTACTTC. Its protein is CASSRKSGSLQETQYF.

This clone was observed a few times. The chain joins TRBV28 to TRBJ2-5; D remains unclear. CDR3 length: 12 residues. Germline V gives CDR1 MDHEN, CDR2 SYDVKM. Trimming cost V 1 base and J 3 bases, with 3 bases left between them. The CDR3 DNA is TGTGCCAGCAGTTTATTTAAAGAGACCCAGTACTTC. Translated: CASSLFKETQYF.

As to this clone: Other DNA variants within this sample encode the same CDR3. The rearrangement uses TRBV6-5 and TRBJ1-2; TRBD1 might be the D (5 bases). Trimming cost V 5 bases and J 2 bases, with 12 bases left between them. The CDR3 sequence is 14 residues long. Germline values: CDR1 MNHEY, CDR2 SVGAGI. As DNA, the CDR3 is TGTGCCAGCAGTCCCCGCGACAGCAACTATGGCTACACCTTC. It yields the protein CASSPRDSNYGYTF.

This clone was recorded a few times. This sequence joins TRBV28 and TRBJ2-7; D call uncertain. The CDR3 runs 15 residues. Trimming shortened V by 2 bases and J by 6 bases, and 17 bases separated the two germline ends. The germline gives CDR1 MDHEN, CDR2 SYDVKM. DNA of the CDR3: TGTGCCAGCAGTTTAGACCAGCTGCGCTCTCCCGAGCAGTACTTC. Protein sequence: CASSLDQLRSPEQYF.

This chain joins TRBV6-5 and TRBJ1-2; D ambiguous. Trimming took off 7 bases at V and 0 bases at J, with 15 bases between the two ends. CDR3 length equals 15 residues. Per the germline V gene, CDR1 is MNHEY and CDR2 is SVGAGI. CDR3 nucleotide sequence: TGTGCCAGCACCGAAGCTCCAGGCTCTAACTATGGCTACACCTTC. Its translation is CASTEAPGSNYGYTF.